The 13 T cell receptor beta chains below all came from one sample that was sequenced in a study of T cells after yellow fever vaccination. From the 5' RACE reads, TCRdb called clonotypes with MiXCR, one entry per CDR3 protein. The table records some 600,000 distinct CDR3 sequences, less than 20% of them present only once. The material sequenced was PBMCs, taken around 5 days after the first yellow fever vaccination. The receptor source for this set is a man younger than 35 who received the YFV17D yellow fever vaccine.

This clonotype was seen only a few times. The chain joins TRBV7-2 to TRBJ2-2; no reliable D call. Germline assignment: CDR1 SGHTA and CDR2 FQGNSA. V was trimmed by 3 bases and J by 4 bases, leaving 6 bases between them. The CDR3 extends over 13 amino acids. CDR3 coding DNA: TGTGCCAGCAGCTTTATGGGCACCGGGGAGCTGTTTTTT. This sequence encodes CASSFMGTGELFF.

This clonotype has more than one count but fewer than ten. The CDR3 bases are TGCGCCAGCAGCCAAGCCGGGGTTAGCGCAACTAATGAAAAACTGTTTTTT. Translating it yields CASSQAGVSATNEKLFF. The chain joins TRBV4-3 to TRBJ1-4; no clear D. Trimming took 1 base from V and 0 from J, leaving 12 bases between them. Germline CDR1 and CDR2: LGHNA and YSLEER. The CDR3 runs 17 residues.

This clonotype was found many times. V and J are TRBV12-5 and TRBJ1-1; 7 bases are a match to TRBD1. Germline values: CDR1 LGHNT, CDR2 FRNRAP. This CDR3 region has 15 residues. Germline trimming cut 4 bases from V and 11 bases from J; bases unmatched to any gene: 16. CDR3 loop: CASGSTQIAQGEAFF. The CDR3 nucleotides are TGTGCTAGTGGTTCTACCCAAATAGCCCAGGGGGAGGCTTTCTTT.

This clonotype was detected a few times. The chain joins TRBV7-3 to TRBJ2-3, with 10 bases matching TRBD1. The junction had 3 bases not matched to a gene; V was cut back by 5 bases and J by 1 base. The CDR3 sequence is 15 residues long. In germline, CDR1 is SGHTA, CDR2 FQGTGA. DNA of the CDR3: TGTGCCAGCAGCCGCGGGACAGGGGGCACAGATACGCAGTATTTT. Amino acids: CASSRGTGGTDTQYF.

The genes are TRBV20-1 and TRBJ2-2; D is possibly TRBD2 (6 bases). CDR1 DFQATT and CDR2 SNEGSKA come from the germline V gene (reference sequence). This CDR3 spans 15 amino acids. The V gene lost 5 bases and the J gene lost 1 base, with 14 bases spanning the gap. CDR3 in amino acids: CSARRGRGNTGELFF. The CDR3 coding sequence is TGCAGTGCTCGGAGGGGACGGGGGAACACCGGGGAGCTGTTTTTT.

The sample holds many counts of this clonotype. The rearrangement joins TRBV5-1 to TRBJ1-2; D possibly corresponds to TRBD1 (6 bases). This CDR3 is built from 14 residues. Germline values: CDR1 SGHRS, CDR2 YFSETQ. V dropped 4 bases and J dropped 2 bases, with 12 bases sitting between them. CDR3 loop: CASSPEGGNYGYTF. The CDR3 DNA reads TGCGCCAGCAGCCCCGAGGGGGGGAACTATGGCTACACCTTC. Looking up the rest from reference TRBV5-1 and TRBJ1-2 gives the full variable domain: KAGVTQTPRYLIKTRGQQVTLSCSPISGHRSVSWYQQTPGQGLQFLFEYFSETQRNKGNFPGRFSGRQFSNSRSEMNVSTLELGDSALYLCASSPEGGNYGYTFGSGTRLTVV.

The chain combines TRBV6-1 with TRBJ2-7, with D tentatively TRBD1 or TRBD2 (6 bases each). Germline values: CDR1 MNHNS, CDR2 SASEGT. Trimming left V 8 bases short and J 7 bases short, with 18 bases between. The CDR3 consists of 13 residues. The CDR3 loop is CASGRPGAGEQYF. CDR3 bases: TGTGCCAGCGGGCGGCCGGGGGCGGGGGAGCAGTACTTC.

The CDR3 region is CASSLSDTGDHHEQYF. CDR3 nucleotides: TGTGCCAGCAGCTTGTCGGATACTGGGGATCATCACGAGCAGTACTTC. The genes are TRBV5-5 and TRBJ2-7, with unresolved D. Trimming took off 1 base at V and 5 bases at J, with 19 bases between the two ends. The CDR3 contains 16 residues. Germline values: CDR1 SGHKS, CDR2 YYEKEE (reference sequence).

This sequence joins TRBV6-5 and TRBJ2-3; D assignment may be TRBD1 or TRBD2 (5 bases each). V was trimmed by 5 bases and J by 0 bases, leaving 9 bases between them. The CDR3 spans 14 residues. Germline values: CDR1 MNHEY, CDR2 SVGAGI. The CDR3 loop reads CASSHGTSTDTQYF. The CDR3 DNA is TGTGCCAGCAGTCACGGGACCAGCACAGATACGCAGTATTTT.

This clonotype was detected only a few times. Here the CDR3 reads CASGRVPESYEQYV. The CDR3 bases are TGTGCCAGCGGAAGGGTCCCAGAGTCCTACGAGCAGTACGTC. This chain connects TRBV7-2 to TRBJ2-7; no reliable D call. The V gene's germline CDR1 is SGHTA and CDR2 FQGNSA. The CDR3 contains 14 residues. Trimming cost V 8 bases and J 1 base, with 15 bases left between them.

The chain has TRBV3-1 and TRBJ2-2; a possible D gene is TRBD1 (6 bases). Trimming removed 0 bases at V and 7 bases at J, with 9 bases between. CDR3 length: 14 amino acids. Germline lookup yields CDR1 LGHDT and CDR2 YNNKEL (reference sequence). The CDR3 DNA is TGTGCCAGCAGCCAAGAGGGGACATACGGGGAGCTGTTTTTT. Protein: CASSQEGTYGELFF.

The chain is built from TRBV12-3 or TRBV12-4 and TRBJ2-5; 15 bases map to TRBD2. CDR3 size: 17 residues. V lost 6 bases to trimming and J lost 5 bases; unmatched junction nucleotides: 10. In DNA, the CDR3 is TGTGCCAGCAGACCCAGGACTAGCGGGGGGGCTTATGAGACCCAGTACTTC. This translates into CASRPRTSGGAYETQYF.

This chain joins TRBV12-3 or TRBV12-4 and TRBJ1-2, with 8 bases fitting TRBD1. There are 13 residues in the CDR3. V shed 6 bases, J shed 7 bases, and the junction held 7 bases outside the gene matches. This CDR3 reads CASSPGGISGYTF. The CDR3 region has the DNA TGTGCCAGCAGCCCAGGGGGCATCTCTGGCTACACCTTC.